This TCR beta chain is from a study of shared T cell receptors in the human thymus. This clone appeared a few times. This CDR3 is 16 amino acids long. V shed 8 bases, J shed 4 bases, and the junction held 14 bases outside the gene matches. Germline CDR1 WNHNN, CDR2 SYGVQD (reference sequence). Measured with immunoSEQ multiplex PCR; TCRdb has only the in-frame clones, and not every one. The sample carries about 660,000 clones, 80% to 90% recorded once. The same data also went into a second study, on human thymus T cells. That source reports: Healthy Finnish infants undergoing corrective surgery for congenital heart defects were used as donors. Corrective heart surgery yielded the resections from which the thymus tissue came. Thymic and blood repertoires showed apparently biased V and J gene usage. Related work showed strongly overlapping thymic repertoires across unrelated individuals.

This sequence originates from a boy younger than two with a congenital heart defect. V gene TRBV10-1 combines with J gene TRBJ1-5, with 7 bases fitting TRBD1. The sample taken for sequencing was thymocytes. The CDR3 region is CASRHQDRKWNQPQHF. CDR3 in DNA: TGCGCCAGCCGACACCAGGACAGGAAGTGGAATCAGCCCCAGCATTTT.